The sequence of this TCR beta chain was determined in a study of T cell responses to AZD1222 COVID-19 vaccine. Regarding the study as a whole: Most donors were white British and more were female, and clonal diversity was possibly underestimated.

Here immunoSEQ multiplex PCR was the method, and the copy in TCRdb shows in-frame clones only, minus some. The data contain more than 110,000 clones, 80% to 90% of them singletons. With respect to this clone: What it recognizes is unknown.

Germline V gene data show CDR1 as SGHRS and CDR2 as YFSETQ. The V end lost 8 bases, the J end lost 1 base, and 13 bases lay between the germline ends. There are 13 residues in the CDR3. The rearrangement joins TRBV5-1 to TRBJ2-7, with D possibly being TRBD2 (5 bases). The sequence was obtained from an adult in good health. The starting material was peripheral blood, obtained on day 0 of AZD1222 vaccination. CDR3 nucleotides: TGCGCCAGTTCTGCCGGGATGTCCTACGAGCAGTACTTC. This encodes CASSAGMSYEQYF.